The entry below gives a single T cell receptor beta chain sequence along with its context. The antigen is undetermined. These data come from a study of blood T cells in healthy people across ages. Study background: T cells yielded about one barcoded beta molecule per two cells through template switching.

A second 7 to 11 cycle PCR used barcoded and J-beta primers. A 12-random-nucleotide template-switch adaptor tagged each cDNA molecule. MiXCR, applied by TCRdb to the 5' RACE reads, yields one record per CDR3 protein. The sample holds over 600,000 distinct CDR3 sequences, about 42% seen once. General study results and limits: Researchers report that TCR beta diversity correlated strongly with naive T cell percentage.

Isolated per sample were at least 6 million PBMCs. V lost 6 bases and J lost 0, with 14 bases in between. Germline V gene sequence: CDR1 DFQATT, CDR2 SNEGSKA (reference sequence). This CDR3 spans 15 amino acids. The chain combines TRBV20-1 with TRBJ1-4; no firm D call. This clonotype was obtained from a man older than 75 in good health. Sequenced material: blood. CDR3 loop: CSAPGGGTTNEKLFF. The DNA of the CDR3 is TGCAGTGCCCCGGGAGGAGGGACAACTAATGAAAAACTGTTTTTT.